This TCR beta chain originates from a study of identical twins. Findings of the study overall: Cross-sectional statistical analysis was relied on for the conclusions, without the same donors being followed.

The V end was cut by 5 bases, the J end by 2 bases, with 8 bases between. CDR3 length: 13 amino acids. Germline V gives CDR1 KGHDR, CDR2 SFDVKD. In this sample, this clonotype turned up a few times. Its antigen is not known. TCRdb itself ran the 5' RACE reads through MiXCR, one entry per CDR3 protein. Of 500,000 to 650,000 distinct CDR3 sequences listed, around 20% are singletons. The same data also went into a second study, on yellow fever vaccine responses in identical twins.

The receptor was derived from a young woman in good health. The chain combines TRBV24-1 with TRBJ1-2; D is unclear. The sample was CD4+ T cells sorted from blood. The CDR3 sequence: CATSVGGNYGYTF. The CDR3 nucleotides read TGTGCCACCAGTGTCGGAGGGAACTATGGCTACACCTTC.